Sequencing of this TCR beta chain was carried out in a study of blood T cell repertoires in COVID-19. Whole-study context: The origin of the acute and convalescent COVID-19 samples was the United States, Italy and Spain. Sources were T cells, B-cell-depleted T cells, or PBMCs; the material itself was cDNA or gDNA.

Using immunoSEQ multiplex PCR, the repertoire was profiled, and TCRdb retains in-frame clones only, with some absent. The table has 150,000 to 200,000 clones, over 60% seen once. V lost 3 bases to trimming and J lost 6 bases, with 6 bases between them. This CDR3 comprises 13 residues. V and J are TRBV12-3 or TRBV12-4 and TRBJ1-6; D gene uncertain. The clonotype originates from a man aged 55-75 years with acute or convalescent COVID-19. The sequenced sample was peripheral blood. The CDR3 nucleotides read TGTGCCAGCAGTTTGTCGAGTAATTCACCCCTCCACTTT. This encodes CASSLSSNSPLHF.